The present TCR beta chain was sequenced within a study of cytomegalovirus exposure and HLA in healthy donors. Study-level information: Of 350 to 400 genotyped donors, roughly 81% grouped in the Caucasian-associated ancestry cluster.

Comment on this clone: The antigen is unknown.

Study-level points and caveats: Roughly uniform sequencing depth across donors was assumed, possibly incorrectly.

Germline V gene sequence: CDR1 SGHRS, CDR2 YFSETQ. This CDR3 comprises 15 residues. V dropped 0 bases and J dropped 2 bases, with 12 bases sitting between them. PCR primers comprised 60 Vbeta and 13 Jbeta primers. Repertoires were generated with immunoSEQ multiplex PCR, while TCRdb's copy carries only in-frame clones and drops some. The data hold around 140,000 clones, with 60% to 80% observed a single time. Sequencing was done on a sample of PBMCs. This rearrangement joins TRBV5-1 to TRBJ2-7, with D perhaps TRBD2 (6 bases). This clonotype originated in a male donor in good health and CMV-seronegative. CDR3 loop: CASSLDGSGTYEQYF. As DNA, the CDR3 is TGCGCCAGCAGCTTGGATGGTAGCGGAACCTACGAGCAGTACTTC.